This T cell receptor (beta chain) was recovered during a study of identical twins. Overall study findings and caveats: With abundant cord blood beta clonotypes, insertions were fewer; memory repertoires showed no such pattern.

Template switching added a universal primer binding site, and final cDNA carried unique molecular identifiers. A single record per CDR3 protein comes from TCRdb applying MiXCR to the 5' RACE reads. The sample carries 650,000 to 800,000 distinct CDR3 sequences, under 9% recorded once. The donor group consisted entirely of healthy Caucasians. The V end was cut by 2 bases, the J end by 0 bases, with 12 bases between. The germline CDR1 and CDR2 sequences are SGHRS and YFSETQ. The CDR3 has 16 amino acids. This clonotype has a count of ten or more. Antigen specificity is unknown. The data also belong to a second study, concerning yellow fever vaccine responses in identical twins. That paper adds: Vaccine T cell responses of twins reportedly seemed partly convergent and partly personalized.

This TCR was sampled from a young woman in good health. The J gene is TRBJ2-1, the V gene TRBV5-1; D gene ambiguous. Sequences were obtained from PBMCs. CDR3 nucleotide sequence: TGCGCCAGCAGCTTCCGTAAGCTCGGCTCCTACAATGAGCAGTTCTTC. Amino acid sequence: CASSFRKLGSYNEQFF.